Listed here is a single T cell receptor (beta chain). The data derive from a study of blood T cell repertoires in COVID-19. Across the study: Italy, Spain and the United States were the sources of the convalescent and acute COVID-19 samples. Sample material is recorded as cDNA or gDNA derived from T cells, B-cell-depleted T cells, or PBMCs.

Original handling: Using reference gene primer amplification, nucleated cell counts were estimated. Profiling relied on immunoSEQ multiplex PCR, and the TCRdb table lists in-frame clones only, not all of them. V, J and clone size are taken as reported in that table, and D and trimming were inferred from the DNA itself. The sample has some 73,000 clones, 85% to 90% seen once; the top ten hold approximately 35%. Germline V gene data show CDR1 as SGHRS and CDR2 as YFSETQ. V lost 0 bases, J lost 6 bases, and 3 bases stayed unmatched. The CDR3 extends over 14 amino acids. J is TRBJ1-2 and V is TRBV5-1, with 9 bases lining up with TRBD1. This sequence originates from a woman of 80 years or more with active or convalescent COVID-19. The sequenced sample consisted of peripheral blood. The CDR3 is CASSLGDRVDGYTF. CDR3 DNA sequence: TGCGCCAGCAGCTTGGGGGACAGGGTCGATGGCTACACCTTC.